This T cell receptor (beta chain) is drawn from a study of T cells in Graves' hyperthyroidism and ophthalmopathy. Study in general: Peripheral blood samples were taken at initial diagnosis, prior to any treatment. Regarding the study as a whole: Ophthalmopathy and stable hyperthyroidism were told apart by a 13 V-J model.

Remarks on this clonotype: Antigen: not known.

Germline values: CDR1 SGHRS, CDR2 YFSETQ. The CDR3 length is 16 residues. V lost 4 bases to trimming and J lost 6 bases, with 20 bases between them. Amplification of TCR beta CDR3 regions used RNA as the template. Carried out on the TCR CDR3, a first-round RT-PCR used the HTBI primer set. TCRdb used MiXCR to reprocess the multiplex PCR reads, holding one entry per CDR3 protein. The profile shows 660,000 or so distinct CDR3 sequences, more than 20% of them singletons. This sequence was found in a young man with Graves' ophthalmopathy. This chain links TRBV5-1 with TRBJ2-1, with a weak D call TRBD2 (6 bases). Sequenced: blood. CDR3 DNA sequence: TGCGCCAGCAGCCCCCCCCGGAGCGGCGGGGTCAATGAGCAGTTCTTC. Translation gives CASSPPRSGGVNEQFF.